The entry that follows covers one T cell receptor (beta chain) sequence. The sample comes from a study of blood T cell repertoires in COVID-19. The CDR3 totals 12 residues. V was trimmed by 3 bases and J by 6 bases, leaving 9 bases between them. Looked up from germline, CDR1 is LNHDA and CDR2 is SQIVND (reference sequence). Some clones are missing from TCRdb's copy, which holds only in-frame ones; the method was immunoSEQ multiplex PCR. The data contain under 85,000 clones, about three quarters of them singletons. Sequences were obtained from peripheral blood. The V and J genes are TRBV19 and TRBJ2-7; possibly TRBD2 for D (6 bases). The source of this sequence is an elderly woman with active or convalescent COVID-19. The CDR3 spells CASSIKGGEQYF. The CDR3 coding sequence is TGTGCCAGTAGTATTAAGGGAGGCGAGCAGTACTTC.